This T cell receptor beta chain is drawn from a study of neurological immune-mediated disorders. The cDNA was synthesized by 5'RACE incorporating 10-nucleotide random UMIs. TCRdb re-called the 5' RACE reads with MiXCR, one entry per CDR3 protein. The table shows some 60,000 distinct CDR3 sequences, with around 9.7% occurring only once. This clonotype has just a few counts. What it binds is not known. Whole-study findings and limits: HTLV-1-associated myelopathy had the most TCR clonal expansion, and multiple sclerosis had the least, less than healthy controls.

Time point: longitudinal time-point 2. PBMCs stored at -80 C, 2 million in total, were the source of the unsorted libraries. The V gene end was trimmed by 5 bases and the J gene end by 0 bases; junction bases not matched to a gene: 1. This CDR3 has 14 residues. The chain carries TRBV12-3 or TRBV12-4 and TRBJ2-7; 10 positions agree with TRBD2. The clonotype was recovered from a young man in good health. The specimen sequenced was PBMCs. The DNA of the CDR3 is TGTGCCAGCAGTACTAGCGGGACCTCCTACGAGCAGTACTTC. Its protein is CASSTSGTSYEQYF.